One and the same sample provided the 24 T cell receptor beta chains below, sequenced in a study of blood T cell repertoires in COVID-19 (dated by TCRdb to about 2020). The library was obtained by the immunoSEQ multiplex PCR assay. Not all clones reach the TCRdb copy of this immuneACCESS table, which keeps in-frame sequences only. Checked studies attribute under half of the gap to unresolved V genes and leave the rest unexplained. The table for this sample lists about 160,000 clones; roughly 80% of them were counted only once. The ten top clones hold under 4.5% of the sample. Sequenced material: PBMCs or T cells enriched from blood (not recorded which). The receptors shown here come from a woman aged 45-59 years who had recovered from COVID-19.

The chain is built from TRBV7-2 and TRBJ1-2; TRBD1 matches 9 bases. Germline V CDR1 and CDR2: SGHTA, FQGNSA. Trimming took 5 bases from V and 5 from J; bases not matched to a gene: 3. CDR3 length equals 13 residues. As DNA, the CDR3 is TGTGCCAGCAGCGGGACAGGGACGTATGGCTACACCTTC. It encodes CASSGTGTYGYTF. The full variable domain, in which reference TRBV7-2 and TRBJ1-2 provide the parts outside the CDR3, is GAGVSQSPSNKVTEKGKDVELRCDPISGHTALYWYRQSLGQGLEFLIYFQGNSAPDKSGLPSDRFSAERTGGSVSTLTIQRTQQEDSAVYLCASSGTGTYGYTFGSGTRLTVV.

This rearrangement joins TRBV6-4 to TRBJ1-5; no clear D. The V end lost 0 bases, the J end lost 4 bases, and 13 bases lay between the germline ends. This CDR3 has 16 amino acids. The germline CDR1 and CDR2 sequences are MRHNA and SNTAGT. As DNA, the CDR3 is TGTGCCAGCAGTGACTCGTCGAGGAGGGATAATCAGCCCCAGCATTTT. It yields the protein CASSDSSRRDNQPQHF.

The chain uses TRBV5-6 and TRBJ2-5; weak D call: TRBD1 (6 bases). This CDR3 region has 13 residues. The V gene's germline CDR1 is SGHDT and CDR2 YYEEEE. V lost 4 bases to trimming and J lost 5 bases, with 12 bases between them. This CDR3 is CASSPTGLETQYF. The DNA for the CDR3 is TGTGCCAGCAGCCCTACAGGGTTGGAGACCCAGTACTTC.

This clone was observed a single time. This sequence joins TRBV5-8 and TRBJ1-2; TRBD1 agrees at 11 bases. The CDR3 totals 15 residues. The germline V gene has CDR1 SGHTS and CDR2 YDEGEE. The trim removed 0 bases at V and 5 bases at J, leaving 3 bases unmatched. The CDR3 nucleotides are TGTGCCAGCAGCTTGGATGGACAGGGGGCATATGGCTACACCTTC. This encodes CASSLDGQGAYGYTF.

The rearrangement joins TRBV28 to TRBJ1-2; D uncertain. The CDR3 contains 12 residues. In germline, CDR1 is MDHEN, CDR2 SYDVKM. Trimming took off 8 bases at V and 7 bases at J, with 14 bases between the two ends. CDR3 bases: TGTGCCAGCCGACTCTCCGCAGCTGGCTACACCTTC. Encoded protein: CASRLSAAGYTF.

The rearrangement links TRBV3-1 (or the pseudogene TRBV3-2) to TRBJ2-3; 10 nucleotides align to TRBD2. Germline CDR1 LGHDT, CDR2 YNNKEL (reference sequence). Trimming took 0 bases from V and 2 from J; bases not matched to a gene: 2. There are 16 residues in the CDR3. The CDR3 sequence: CASSQELAGFTDTQYF. In nucleotides, the CDR3 is TGTGCCAGCAGCCAAGAACTAGCGGGGTTCACAGATACGCAGTATTTT.

The V and J genes are TRBV27 and TRBJ2-1, with TRBD2 matching over 11 bases. Germline V CDR1 and CDR2: MNHEY, SMNVEV (reference sequence). V trimming: 5 bases; J trimming: 4 bases; junction bases outside the gene matches: 10. This CDR3 is built from 17 residues. In nucleotides, the CDR3 is TGTGCCAGCAGTCTGAGAGGACTAGCGGGTCTATACAATGAGCAGTTCTTC. Translated, it gives CASSLRGLAGLYNEQFF.

This chain's CDR3 is CAWEAAETQYF. In nucleotides, the CDR3 is TGTGCCTGGGAAGCGGCAGAGACCCAGTACTTC. This chain joins TRBV30 and TRBJ2-5, with a tentative D call TRBD2 (5 bases). Trimming took off 5 bases at V and 4 bases at J, with 8 bases between the two ends. CDR3 length: 11 residues. CDR1 GTSNPN and CDR2 SVGIG come from the germline V gene (reference sequence).

J is TRBJ1-1 and V is TRBV27; D is perhaps TRBD1 (5 bases). Trimming took 6 bases from V and 7 from J, leaving 18 bases between them. The CDR3 totals 14 residues. CDR1 is MNHEY, CDR2 SMNVEV, per germline (reference sequence). CDR3 in DNA: TGTGCCAGCAGGCGGGGCGGTCAGGCCGGTGAAGCTTTCTTT. Residues: CASRRGGQAGEAFF.

The genes are TRBV28 and TRBJ2-3; 7 bases fit TRBD1. The CDR3 has 16 residues. V lost 6 bases to trimming and J lost 0 bases; unmatched junction nucleotides: 9. Germline-derived CDR1 and CDR2 are MDHEN and SYDVKM. The CDR3, as DNA: TGTGCCAGCAGATCCCGCCGGGACAGTAGCACAGATACGCAGTATTTT. Protein: CASRSRRDSSTDTQYF.

The gene calls are TRBV5-6 and TRBJ2-6; maybe TRBD2 (6 bases). The CDR3 has 18 amino acids. Germline V CDR1 and CDR2: SGHDT, YYEEEE. Trimming pared 0 bases from V and 0 bases from J, leaving 13 bases between. CDR3 DNA: TGTGCCAGCAGCTTGGGGGTAGCGGTCACCTCTGGGGCCAACGTCCTGACTTTC. Translating gives CASSLGVAVTSGANVLTF. Supplemented by reference TRBV5-6 and TRBJ2-6, the full variable domain reads DAGVTQSPTHLIKTRGQQVTLRCSPKSGHDTVSWYQQALGQGPQFIFQYYEEEERQRGNFPDRFSGHQFPNYSSELNVNALLLGDSALYLCASSLGVAVTSGANVLTFGAGSRLTVL.

The chain uses TRBV29-1 and TRBJ1-4; D gene uncertain. CDR3 size: 13 residues. Per the germline V gene, CDR1 is SQVTM and CDR2 is ANQGSEA. V lost 2 bases and J 7 bases, leaving 11 bases between the germline ends. The CDR3 DNA sequence: TGCAGCGTTGAAACCACCCCGGGTGAAAAACTGTTTTTT. Translated, it gives CSVETTPGEKLFF.

This clone has a single count. This chain connects TRBV28 to TRBJ1-5; possible D gene TRBD1, 6 bases. V lost 7 bases and J 7 bases, leaving 17 bases between the germline ends. CDR3 size: 14 residues. CDR1 is MDHEN, CDR2 SYDVKM, per germline. Written as DNA, the CDR3 is TGTGCCAGCACCGAGGTAGGGGGTGGGCAGCCCCAGCATTTT. This translates into CASTEVGGGQPQHF. The full variable domain, rest sourced from reference TRBV28 and TRBJ1-5, is DVKVTQSSRYLVKRTGEKVFLECVQDMDHENMFWYRQDPGLGLRLIYFSYDVKMKEKGDIPEGYSVSREKKERFSLILESASTNQTSMYLCASTEVGGGQPQHFGDGTRLSIL.

V and J are TRBV19 and TRBJ1-2; D unclear. This CDR3 has 14 residues. V gave up 3 bases and J gave up 0 bases, with 8 bases separating them. Germline CDR1 LNHDA, CDR2 SQIVND (reference sequence). CDR3 DNA: TGTGCCAGTAGTATTATCGGTACTAACTATGGCTACACCTTC. It codes for CASSIIGTNYGYTF.

CDR3 amino acids: CASSLGAGAITEAFF. In nucleotides, the CDR3 is TGCGCCAGCAGCTTGGGTGCGGGGGCGATCACTGAAGCTTTCTTT. This rearrangement joins TRBV5-1 to TRBJ1-1; perhaps TRBD1 as D (6 bases). The CDR3 loop spans 15 amino acids. V dropped 0 bases and J dropped 4 bases, with 13 bases sitting between them. Germline-derived CDR1 and CDR2 are SGHRS and YFSETQ. Together with reference TRBV5-1 and TRBJ1-1, the CDR3 gives the full variable domain: KAGVTQTPRYLIKTRGQQVTLSCSPISGHRSVSWYQQTPGQGLQFLFEYFSETQRNKGNFPGRFSGRQFSNSRSEMNVSTLELGDSALYLCASSLGAGAITEAFFGQGTRLTVV.

In its sample, this clone was seen a few times. The chain employs TRBV5-1 and TRBJ2-5; the match to TRBD2 covers 8 bases. The germline CDR1 and CDR2 sequences are SGHRS and YFSETQ. The CDR3 runs to 16 residues. V lost 1 base, J lost 5 bases, and 10 bases stayed unmatched. The CDR3 DNA is TGCGCCAGCAGCTTGTCTGGGACTAGGGGGGTGGAGACCCAGTACTTC. Protein sequence: CASSLSGTRGVETQYF. The full variable domain, completed using reference TRBV5-1 and TRBJ2-5, is KAGVTQTPRYLIKTRGQQVTLSCSPISGHRSVSWYQQTPGQGLQFLFEYFSETQRNKGNFPGRFSGRQFSNSRSEMNVSTLELGDSALYLCASSLSGTRGVETQYFGPGTRLLVL.

The chain carries TRBV6-5 and TRBJ2-5, with TRBD1 matching 9 bases. CDR3 length equals 13 residues. With V trimmed by 6 bases and J by 8 bases, 7 bases remained unmatched. CDR1 and CDR2 from the germline V gene are MNHEY and SVGAGI. The CDR3 loop is CASSTGTGSTQYF. DNA of the CDR3: TGTGCCAGCAGCACCGGGACAGGGTCTACCCAGTACTTC.

The rearrangement links TRBV6-5 to TRBJ2-3; 7 bases are a match to TRBD2. The CDR3 contains 12 residues. V was clipped by 6 bases and J by 5 bases; unmatched bases: 2. CDR1 and CDR2 from the germline V gene are MNHEY and SVGAGI. The CDR3 region has the DNA TGTGCCAGCAGGGGGGAGGGAGATACGCAGTATTTT. It codes for CASRGEGDTQYF.

The chain joins TRBV7-8 to TRBJ2-1, with 10 bases that match TRBD2. The germline gives CDR1 SGHVS, CDR2 FQNEAQ. The V and J ends lost 1 base and 4 bases, in that order; junction bases with no gene match: 10. The CDR3 consists of 18 residues. This CDR3 reads CASSLGTSGNIPYNEQFF. The CDR3 region has the DNA TGTGCCAGCAGCTTAGGGACTAGCGGAAATATTCCGTACAATGAGCAGTTCTTC.

The count of this clone is one. The chain is built from TRBV11-3 and TRBJ2-3, with D maybe TRBD1 (6 bases). V gave up 5 bases and J gave up 14 bases, with 20 bases separating them. Germline values: CDR1 SGHNT, CDR2 YENEEA. The CDR3 has 13 amino acids. CDR3 in DNA: TGTGCCAGCAGCGTCCAGACTGGGGGCCCTCCGTATTTT. Translating gives CASSVQTGGPPYF.

A single count supports this clone. The rearrangement links TRBV5-8 to TRBJ1-3; D ambiguous. Germline V lookup: CDR1 SGHTS, CDR2 YDEGEE. The CDR3 runs to 14 residues. The ends were cut back, 3 bases at V and 4 bases at J, with 11 bases in the middle. CDR3: CASSYEGGGNTIYF. CDR3 nucleotide sequence: TGTGCCAGCAGCTACGAGGGAGGCGGAAACACCATATATTTT. Full variable domain (missing parts from reference TRBV5-8 and TRBJ1-3): EAGVTQSPTHLIKTRGQQATLRCSPISGHTSVYWYQQALGLGLQFLLWYDEGEERNRGNFPPRFSGRQFPNYSSELNVNALELEDSALYLCASSYEGGGNTIYFGEGSWLTVV.

The rearrangement links TRBV13 to TRBJ1-4, with 7 bases fitting TRBD1. J lost 7 bases, V lost 4 bases, and 6 bases had no gene match. Germline V gene data show CDR1 as PRHDT and CDR2 as FYEKMQ (reference sequence). The CDR3 totals 14 residues. The CDR3 loop is CASSSRGTGEKLFF. The CDR3 DNA is TGTGCCAGCAGCTCCAGGGGGACGGGTGAAAAACTGTTTTTT.

Here the CDR3 DNA reads TGTGCCAGCAGCAACGCCCTAGCGCGCCTGAACCAAGAGACCCAGTACTTC. Protein product: CASSNALARLNQETQYF. The chain couples TRBV5-6 to TRBJ2-5, with D possibly being TRBD2 (6 bases). Trimming removed 4 bases at V and 0 bases at J, with 19 bases between. CDR1 SGHDT and CDR2 YYEEEE come from the germline V gene. The CDR3 length is 17 residues.

The CDR3 sequence is CATSDRDRGRTEAFF. The CDR3 DNA sequence: TGTGCCACCAGTGACCGGGACAGGGGAAGAACTGAAGCTTTCTTT. The rearrangement joins TRBV24-1 to TRBJ1-1, with 10 bases fitting TRBD1. Germline CDR1 is KGHDR and CDR2 is SFDVKD. The CDR3 has 15 residues. V lost 4 bases to trimming and J lost 5 bases; unmatched junction nucleotides: 6.